This T cell receptor beta chain stems from a study of blood T cell repertoires in COVID-19. On the study more broadly: Acute-phase and convalescent COVID-19 samples originated in the United States, Italy and Spain. The cDNA or gDNA used as material had been derived from T cells, B-cell-depleted T cells, or PBMCs.

V trimming: 4 bases; J trimming: 6 bases; junction bases outside the gene matches: 5. The germline gives CDR1 LNHDA, CDR2 SQIVND (reference sequence). The CDR3 consists of 14 residues. There are a few counts of this clone. As handled by the study authors: Using reference gene primer amplification, nucleated cell counts were estimated. Some clones are missing from TCRdb's copy, which holds only in-frame ones; the method was immunoSEQ multiplex PCR. V and J calls and clone size are those listed in that table; D and trimming were worked out from the DNA. The table has 80,000 to 95,000 clones, approximately 91% seen once.

The receptor's source is a woman aged 70-85 years with acute or convalescent COVID-19. The V call is TRBV19, the J call TRBJ1-1, with 10 nucleotides matching TRBD1. What was sequenced was peripheral blood. In nucleotides, the CDR3 is TGTGCCAGTAGTACCCCGGGACAGGGGTCTGAAGCTTTCTTT. Translation gives CASSTPGQGSEAFF.